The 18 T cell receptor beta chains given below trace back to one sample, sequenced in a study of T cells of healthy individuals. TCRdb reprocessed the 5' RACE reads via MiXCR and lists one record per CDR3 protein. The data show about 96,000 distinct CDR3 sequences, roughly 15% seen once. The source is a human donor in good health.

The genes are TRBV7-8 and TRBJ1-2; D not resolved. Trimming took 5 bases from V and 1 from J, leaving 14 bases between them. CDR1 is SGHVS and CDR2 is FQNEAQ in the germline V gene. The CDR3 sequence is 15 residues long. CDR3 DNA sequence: TGTGCCAGCAGCCACAGTCAGGCCCTTAACTATGGCTACACCTTC. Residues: CASSHSQALNYGYTF.

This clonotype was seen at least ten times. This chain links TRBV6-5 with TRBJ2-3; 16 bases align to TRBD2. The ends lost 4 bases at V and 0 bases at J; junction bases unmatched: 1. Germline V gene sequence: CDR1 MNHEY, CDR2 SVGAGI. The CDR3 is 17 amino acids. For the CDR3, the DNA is TGTGCCAGCAGTTGGGGACTAGCGGGGGGGAGCACAGATACGCAGTATTTT. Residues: CASSWGLAGGSTDTQYF.

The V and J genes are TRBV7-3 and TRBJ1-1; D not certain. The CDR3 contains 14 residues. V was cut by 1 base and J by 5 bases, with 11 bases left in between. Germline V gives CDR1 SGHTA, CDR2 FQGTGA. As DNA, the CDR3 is TGTGCCAGCAGCTTAAGGGGTCCAGGAACTGAAGCTTTCTTT. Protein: CASSLRGPGTEAFF.

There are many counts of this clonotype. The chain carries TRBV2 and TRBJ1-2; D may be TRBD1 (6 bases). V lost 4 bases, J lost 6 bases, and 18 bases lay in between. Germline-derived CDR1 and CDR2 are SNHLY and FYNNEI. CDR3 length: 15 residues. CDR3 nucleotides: TGTGCCAGCAGTGCAGGACAGACGGGAGATAATGGCTACACCTTC. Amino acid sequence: CASSAGQTGDNGYTF. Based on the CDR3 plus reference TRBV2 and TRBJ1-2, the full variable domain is EPEVTQTPSHQVTQMGQEVILRCVPISNHLYFYWYRQILGQKVEFLVSFYNNEISEKSEIFDDQFSVERPDGSNFTLKIRSTKLEDSAMYFCASSAGQTGDNGYTFGSGTRLTVV.

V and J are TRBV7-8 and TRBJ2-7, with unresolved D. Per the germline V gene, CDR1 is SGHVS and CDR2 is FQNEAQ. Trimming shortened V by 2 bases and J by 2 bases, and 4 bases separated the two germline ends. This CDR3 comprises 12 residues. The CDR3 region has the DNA TGTGCCAGCAGCTTAAACCCCTACGAGCAGTACTTC. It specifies CASSLNPYEQYF.

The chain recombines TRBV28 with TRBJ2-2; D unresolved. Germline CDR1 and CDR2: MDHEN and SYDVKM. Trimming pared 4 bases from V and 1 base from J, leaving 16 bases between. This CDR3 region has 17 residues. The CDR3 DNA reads TGTGCCAGCAGTTCTTCCCCGGGCTACCTGAACACCGGGGAGCTGTTTTTT. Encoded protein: CASSSSPGYLNTGELFF.

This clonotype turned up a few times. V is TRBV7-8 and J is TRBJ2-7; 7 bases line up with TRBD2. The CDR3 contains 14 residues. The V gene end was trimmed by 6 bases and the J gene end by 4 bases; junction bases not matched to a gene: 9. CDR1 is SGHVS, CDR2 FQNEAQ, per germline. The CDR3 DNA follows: TGTGCCAGCAGTCCGTTAACTAGCGCTTACGAGCAGTACTTC. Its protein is CASSPLTSAYEQYF.

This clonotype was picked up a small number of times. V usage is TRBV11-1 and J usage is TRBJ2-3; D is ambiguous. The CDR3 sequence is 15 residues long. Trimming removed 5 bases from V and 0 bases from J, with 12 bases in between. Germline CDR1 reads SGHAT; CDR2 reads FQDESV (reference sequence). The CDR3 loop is CASSSEADSTDTQYF. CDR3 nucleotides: TGTGCCAGCAGCAGTGAGGCGGATAGCACAGATACGCAGTATTTT.

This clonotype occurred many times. The CDR3 sequence is CASSQAGSGANVLTF. The CDR3 DNA is TGTGCCAGCAGCCAAGCGGGGAGCGGGGCCAACGTCCTGACTTTC. J is TRBJ2-6 and V is TRBV4-2; a possible D gene is TRBD2 (5 bases). Per germline, CDR1 LGHNA and CDR2 YNFKEQ. The CDR3 has 15 amino acids. Trimming took 1 base from V and 4 from J, leaving 8 bases between them.

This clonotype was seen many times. CDR3 DNA: TGCAGTGCTAGAGAGGACGGTAGCAATCAGCCCCAGCATTTT. Translating it yields CSAREDGSNQPQHF. The chain employs TRBV20-1 and TRBJ1-5; no firm D call. This CDR3 is 14 amino acids long. The V gene's germline CDR1 is DFQATT and CDR2 SNEGSKA (reference sequence). Trimming removed 0 bases at V and 0 bases at J, with 6 bases between.

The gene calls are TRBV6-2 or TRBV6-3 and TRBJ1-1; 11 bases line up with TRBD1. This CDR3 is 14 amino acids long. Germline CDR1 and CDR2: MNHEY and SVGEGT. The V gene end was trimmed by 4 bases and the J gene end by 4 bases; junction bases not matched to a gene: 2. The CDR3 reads CASSSGTGGTEAFF. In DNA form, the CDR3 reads TGTGCCAGCAGTTCCGGGACAGGGGGCACTGAAGCTTTCTTT.

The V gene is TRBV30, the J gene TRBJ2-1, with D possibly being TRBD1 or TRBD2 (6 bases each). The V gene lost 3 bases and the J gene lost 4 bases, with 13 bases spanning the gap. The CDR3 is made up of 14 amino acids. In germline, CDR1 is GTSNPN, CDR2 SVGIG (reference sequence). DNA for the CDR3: TGTGCCTGGAGAGGGGGGCTGGGGTACAATGAGCAGTTCTTC. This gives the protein CAWRGGLGYNEQFF.

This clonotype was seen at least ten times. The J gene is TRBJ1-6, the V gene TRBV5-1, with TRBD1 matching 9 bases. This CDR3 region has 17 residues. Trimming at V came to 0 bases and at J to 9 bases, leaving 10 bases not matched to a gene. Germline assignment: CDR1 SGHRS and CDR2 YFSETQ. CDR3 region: CASSLEGGQGVGSPLHF. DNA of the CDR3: TGCGCCAGCAGCTTGGAGGGGGGACAGGGCGTTGGTTCACCCCTCCACTTT.

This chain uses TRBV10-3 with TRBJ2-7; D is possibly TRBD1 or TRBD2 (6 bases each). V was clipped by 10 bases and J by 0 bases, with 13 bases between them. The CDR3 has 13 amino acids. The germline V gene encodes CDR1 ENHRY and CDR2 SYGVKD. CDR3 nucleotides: TGTGCCAGCCGGCGGGACACCTCCTACGAGCAGTACTTC. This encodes CASRRDTSYEQYF.

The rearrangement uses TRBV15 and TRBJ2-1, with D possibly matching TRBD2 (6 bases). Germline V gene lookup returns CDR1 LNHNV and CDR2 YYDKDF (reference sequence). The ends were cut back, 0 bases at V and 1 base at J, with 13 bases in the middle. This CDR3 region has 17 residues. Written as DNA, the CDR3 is TGTGCCACCAGCAGAGATTCGGGCGGGATATCCTACAATGAGCAGTTCTTC. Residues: CATSRDSGGISYNEQFF.

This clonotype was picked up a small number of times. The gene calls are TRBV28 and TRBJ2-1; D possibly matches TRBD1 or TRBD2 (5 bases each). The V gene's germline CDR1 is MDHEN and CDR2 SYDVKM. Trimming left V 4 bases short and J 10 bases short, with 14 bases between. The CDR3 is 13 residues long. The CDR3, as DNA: TGTGCCAGCAGTTCCGGGGCGCGTAACGAGCAGTTCTTC. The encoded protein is CASSSGARNEQFF.

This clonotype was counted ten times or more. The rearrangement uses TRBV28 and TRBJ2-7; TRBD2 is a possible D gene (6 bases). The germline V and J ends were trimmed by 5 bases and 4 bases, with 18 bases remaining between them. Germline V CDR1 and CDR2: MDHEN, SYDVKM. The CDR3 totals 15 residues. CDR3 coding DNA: TGTGCCAGCAGTGGGGACTTCAATTCCGGGTACGAGCAGTACTTC. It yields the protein CASSGDFNSGYEQYF. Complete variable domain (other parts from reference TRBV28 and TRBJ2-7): DVKVTQSSRYLVKRTGEKVFLECVQDMDHENMFWYRQDPGLGLRLIYFSYDVKMKEKGDIPEGYSVSREKKERFSLILESASTNQTSMYLCASSGDFNSGYEQYFGPGTRLTVT.

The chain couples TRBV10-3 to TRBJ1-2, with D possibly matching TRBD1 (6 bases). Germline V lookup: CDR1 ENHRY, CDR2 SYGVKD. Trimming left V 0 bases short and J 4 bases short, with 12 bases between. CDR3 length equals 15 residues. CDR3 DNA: TGTGCCATCAGTGAGTCTGCCGGGGGCGTCTATGGCTACACCTTC. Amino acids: CAISESAGGVYGYTF.